The clone carrying this T cell receptor beta chain turned up a few times. Its antigen remains unidentified. The Oncomine TCR Beta short-read assay generated sequence data from the DNA of cultured CD4+ T cells. TCRdb independently ran MiXCR on the PCR reads; one entry per CDR3 protein. The sample carries more than 20,000 distinct CDR3 sequences, around half recorded once. The sample originates from a study of vaccination and CD4 T cells after COVID-19. Treatment: roughly nine-day PBMC culture with coronavirus spike peptide pools or control peptides (ViraFEST assay). Negative selection yielded CD4+ T cells from day-10 cultures. General study results and limits: Analysis covered relatively few convalescent patients and lacked any early post-infection timepoints.

CDR3 length: 15 residues. Trimming took off 1 base at V and 2 bases at J, with 12 bases between the two ends. Germline V CDR1 and CDR2: DFQATT, SNEGSKA (reference sequence). Sample: CD4+ T cells from blood, cultured in vitro. The clonotype was recovered from a human donor who had recovered from COVID-19. The chain joins TRBV20-1 to TRBJ2-1, with D tentatively TRBD2 (5 bases). This CDR3 reads CSARVRGSAYNEQFF. In DNA form, the CDR3 reads TGCAGTGCTAGAGTCCGGGGATCCGCCTACAATGAGCAGTTCTTC.